This T cell receptor beta chain was captured by sequencing in a study of CD8+ T cells in alopecia areata. Comment on this clone: Its antigen is not identified.

Reverse transcription of extracted RNA yielded cDNA, which provided the sequencing template. Using immunoSEQ multiplex PCR, the repertoire was profiled, and TCRdb retains in-frame clones only, with some absent. Among about 210,000 clones, approximately 72% were seen once, and the ten largest hold over 1%. Whole-study findings and limits: Lesional scalp displayed greater clonality than normal scalp, most notably in alopecia totalis/universalis. Having one nonresponder leaves uncertain how baseline CD8+ expansion relates to response.

The CDR3 covers 14 residues. Germline-derived CDR1 and CDR2 are SGDLS and YYNGEE. Trimming removed 0 bases at V and 6 bases at J, with 10 bases between. Treatment described: oral pan-JAK inhibitor, 5-10 mg twice daily. Researchers took lesional scalp punch biopsies and peripheral blood from people who were alopecia areata patients. The chain couples TRBV9 to TRBJ2-4, with D tentatively TRBD1 (6 bases). The material was CD4+ T cells sorted from blood, obtained at week 44, from a patient treated with tofacitinib. The clonotype was recovered from a human donor with alopecia areata. CDR3 loop: CASSVGTAPNIQYF. In DNA form, the CDR3 reads TGTGCCAGCAGCGTAGGGACAGCCCCAAACATTCAGTACTTC.